This T cell receptor beta chain was recorded in a study of technical replicates of blood from a handful of donors. The CDR3 extends over 18 amino acids. TCRdb keeps only in-frame clones here, not all; method: immunoSEQ multiplex PCR. The profile shows approximately 81,000 clones, more than 90% of them singletons. The V call is TRBV21-1, the J call TRBJ2-7; the D call TRBD2 from the table was never checked on the DNA. TRBV21-1 is noted as a pseudogene. The TCR comes from a human donor in good health. Sequenced: T cells isolated from PBMCs. CDR3: CASSKENYGSGGAYEQYF. In DNA form, the CDR3 reads TGTGCCAGCAGCAAAGAAAATTACGGTAGCGGAGGCGCCTACGAGCAGTACTTC.